A single sample gave rise to the 26 T cell receptor beta chains below, sequenced in a study of CD8+ T cells in alopecia areata. Treatment given: oral pan-JAK inhibitor, 5-10 mg twice daily. Extracted RNA was reverse transcribed, and the resulting cDNA served as sequencing template. The table came from immunoSEQ multiplex PCR; TCRdb's copy has only in-frame clones and leaves some out. The sample consists of 150,000 to 250,000 clones, approximately 60% of them appearing once. Sequenced material: CD4+ T cells sorted from blood, taken at week 4, from a patient treated with tofacitinib. All receptors derive from a human donor with alopecia areata.

The rearrangement uses TRBV25-1 and TRBJ2-7; TRBD1 matches 7 bases. After removal of 6 bases from V and 6 bases from J, the junction contained 5 bases not matched to a gene. Germline V lookup: CDR1 MGHDK, CDR2 SYGVNS. CDR3 length: 12 residues. The CDR3, as DNA: TGTGCCAGCAGCCAGACAGGGTCCGAGCAGTACTTC. Translated, it gives CASSQTGSEQYF.

The chain employs TRBV5-6 and TRBJ2-5; 8 bases fit TRBD2. Germline CDR1 reads SGHDT; CDR2 reads YYEEEE. This CDR3 comprises 15 residues. V lost 3 bases and J lost 5; bases outside the gene matches: 9. As DNA, the CDR3 is TGTGCCAGCAGCTCCCAACGGACTAGCAGTGAGACCCAGTACTTC. Amino acid sequence: CASSSQRTSSETQYF.

The chain employs TRBV30 and TRBJ2-2; 14 bases fit TRBD2. CDR3 length: 16 residues. V was pared by 2 bases and J by 7 bases, with 6 bases of the junction left unmatched. Per germline, CDR1 GTSNPN and CDR2 SVGIG (reference sequence). The CDR3 bases are TGTGCCTGGAGTAGGACTAGCGGGGGGTCAATCGGGGAGCTGTTTTTT. The encoded protein is CAWSRTSGGSIGELFF.

This rearrangement joins TRBV30 to TRBJ1-2; no clear D. The CDR3 covers 15 residues. Looked up from germline, CDR1 is GTSNPN and CDR2 is SVGIG (reference sequence). Between the trimmed V and J ends, which lost 0 bases and 4 bases, there was a span of 15 bases. CDR3 residues: CAWSVRTKGLYGYTF. CDR3 sequence (DNA): TGTGCCTGGAGTGTTCGAACGAAGGGCCTCTATGGCTACACCTTC.

The chain links TRBV30 to TRBJ1-5; 8 nucleotides match TRBD1. This CDR3 contains 13 residues. CDR1 and CDR2 (germline): GTSNPN, SVGIG (reference sequence). The V gene end was trimmed by 3 bases and the J gene end by 5 bases; junction bases not matched to a gene: 3. The CDR3 region has the DNA TGTGCCTGGAGCGGACAGGGTCATCAGCCCCAGCATTTT. Protein sequence: CAWSGQGHQPQHF.

The chain combines TRBV4-2 with TRBJ2-3; D is possibly TRBD2 (6 bases). The germline gives CDR1 LGHNA, CDR2 YNFKEQ. The CDR3 length is 17 residues. V shed 4 bases and J shed 0 bases, with 17 bases lying between them. Written as DNA, the CDR3 is TGTGCCAGCAGCCCCCAAGGTAGCCGGGGGAGCACAGATACGCAGTATTTT. As protein: CASSPQGSRGSTDTQYF.

The rearrangement joins TRBV30 to TRBJ1-1; D is possibly TRBD1 (5 bases). V was pared by 0 bases and J by 6 bases, with 14 bases between. The germline CDR1 and CDR2 sequences are GTSNPN and SVGIG (reference sequence). CDR3 length: 14 residues. CDR3 loop: CAWSVPGSYAEAFF. Here the CDR3 DNA reads TGTGCCTGGAGTGTCCCAGGGAGTTACGCTGAAGCTTTCTTT.

The J gene is TRBJ1-1, the V gene TRBV25-1; D is perhaps TRBD1 (6 bases). V shed 5 bases and J shed 3 bases, with 16 bases lying between them. Germline lookup yields CDR1 MGHDK and CDR2 SYGVNS. The CDR3 runs to 15 residues. CDR3 nucleotides: TGTGCCAGCAGTCGAGACCAGGGGAGGGACACTGAAGCTTTCTTT. Amino acids: CASSRDQGRDTEAFF. The full variable domain, completed using reference TRBV25-1 and TRBJ1-1, is EADIYQTPRYLVIGTGKKITLECSQTMGHDKMYWYQQDPGMELHLIHYSYGVNSTEKGDLSSESTVSRIRTEHFPLTLESARPSHTSQYLCASSRDQGRDTEAFFGQGTRLTVV.

V gene TRBV6-4 combines with J gene TRBJ2-5; D not resolved. The CDR3 is 12 amino acids. Trimming took off 6 bases at V and 2 bases at J, with 7 bases between the two ends. The germline gives CDR1 MRHNA, CDR2 SNTAGT. CDR3 DNA: TGTGCCAGCAGCCGATCGCAAGAGACCCAGTACTTC. This encodes CASSRSQETQYF.

This chain joins TRBV30 and TRBJ1-3; TRBD1 is a possible D gene (6 bases). CDR1 and CDR2 from the germline V gene are GTSNPN and SVGIG (reference sequence). The V end lost 2 bases, the J end lost 4 bases, and 15 bases lay between the germline ends. The CDR3 has 15 amino acids. CDR3 sequence (DNA): TGTGCCTGGAGTCGGACAGTTGGACCAGGAAACACCATATATTTT. It codes for CAWSRTVGPGNTIYF.

The J gene is TRBJ2-5, the V gene TRBV30; 7 bases are a match to TRBD2. After removal of 5 bases from V and 1 base from J, the junction contained 7 bases not matched to a gene. The CDR3 has 14 residues. Per germline, CDR1 GTSNPN and CDR2 SVGIG (reference sequence). CDR3 region: CAWGGRGVQETQYF. CDR3 coding DNA: TGTGCCTGGGGGGGACGGGGGGTCCAAGAGACCCAGTACTTC.

In this sample, this clone turned up many times. The V call is TRBV5-5, the J call TRBJ2-6; D is perhaps TRBD1 (6 bases). From germline, CDR1 is SGHKS and CDR2 YYEKEE (reference sequence). This CDR3 comprises 16 residues. Trimming shortened V by 3 bases and J by 4 bases, and 14 bases separated the two germline ends. DNA for the CDR3: TGTGCCAGCAGCTCCCAGGGGTCCGGAGGGGCCAACGTCCTGACTTTC. This codes for CASSSQGSGGANVLTF.

This sequence joins TRBV7-9 and TRBJ2-5; D ambiguous. The CDR3 is 15 residues long. Germline assignment: CDR1 SEHNR and CDR2 FQNEAQ (reference sequence). Trimming took off 2 bases at V and 2 bases at J, with 12 bases between the two ends. This CDR3 reads CASSLLTERQETQYF. The CDR3 DNA sequence: TGTGCCAGCAGCTTACTAACCGAGAGGCAAGAGACCCAGTACTTC.

This rearrangement joins TRBV5-6 to TRBJ2-2, with 10 bases matching TRBD1. Germline loops: CDR1 SGHDT, CDR2 YYEEEE. This CDR3 has 18 residues. V lost 3 bases, J lost 3 bases, and 11 bases stayed unmatched. CDR3 coding DNA: TGTGCCAGCAGCTCGGTGTGGGGGACAGGGGTTCACACCGGGGAGCTGTTTTTT. Translating gives CASSSVWGTGVHTGELFF.

The V and J genes are TRBV30 and TRBJ1-5; no clear D gene. The germline gives CDR1 GTSNPN, CDR2 SVGIG (reference sequence). V was clipped by 5 bases and J by 5 bases, with 10 bases between them. This CDR3 spans 12 amino acids. The CDR3 reads CAWDKRDQPQHF. The DNA for the CDR3 is TGTGCCTGGGATAAACGGGATCAGCCCCAGCATTTT.

For the CDR3, the DNA is TGCGCCAGCAGCCAACCCGGACGTGCTGGGGCCAACGTCCTGACTTTC. Translating it yields CASSQPGRAGANVLTF. The rearrangement links TRBV4-1 to TRBJ2-6; D is undetermined. Germline V lookup: CDR1 MGHRA, CDR2 YSYEKL. V gave up 2 bases and J gave up 2 bases, with 10 bases separating them. The CDR3 covers 16 residues.

V usage is TRBV30 and J usage is TRBJ2-1; TRBD2 aligns across 11 bases. V trimming: 2 bases; J trimming: 7 bases; junction bases outside the gene matches: 10. Germline CDR1 GTSNPN, CDR2 SVGIG (reference sequence). This CDR3 contains 16 residues. The CDR3 bases are TGTGCCTGGAGTCCCCCGGGACTAGCGGCAAAGAATGAGCAGTTCTTC. This translates into CAWSPPGLAAKNEQFF.

The rearrangement joins TRBV5-1 to TRBJ1-2; D remains ambiguous. V gave up 0 bases and J gave up 2 bases, with 8 bases separating them. The CDR3 has 14 amino acids. Germline loops: CDR1 SGHRS, CDR2 YFSETQ. The CDR3 protein is CASSLGGGNYGYTF. Written as DNA, the CDR3 is TGCGCCAGCAGCTTGGGTGGAGGAAACTATGGCTACACCTTC.

There are a few counts of this clone. This rearrangement joins TRBV29-1 to TRBJ2-1, with D possibly being TRBD2 (6 bases). This CDR3 contains 16 residues. Trimming took 3 bases from V and 5 from J, leaving 20 bases between them. Germline V gene sequence: CDR1 SQVTM, CDR2 ANQGSEA. This CDR3 is CSVDAEGPTAHNEQFF. The CDR3 bases are TGCAGCGTTGATGCGGAGGGTCCGACCGCCCACAATGAGCAGTTCTTC.

J is TRBJ2-1 and V is TRBV6-1, with 7 bases lining up with TRBD1. The CDR3 consists of 12 residues. V dropped 10 bases and J dropped 8; count of bases not matched to a gene: 8. Germline lookup yields CDR1 MNHNS and CDR2 SASEGT. The CDR3 protein is CATSRQGDEQFF. DNA for the CDR3: TGTGCCACCTCGCGACAGGGCGATGAGCAGTTCTTC.

The chain combines TRBV15 with TRBJ2-5; D is possibly TRBD2 (5 bases). Germline-derived CDR1 and CDR2 are LNHNV and YYDKDF (reference sequence). The CDR3 spans 15 residues. Trimming removed 0 bases at V and 0 bases at J, with 8 bases between. The CDR3, as DNA: TGTGCCACCAGCAGAGATCGAGGGTACCAAGAGACCCAGTACTTC. Its protein product is CATSRDRGYQETQYF.

The table lists this clone with a few counts. This chain links TRBV2 with TRBJ2-5; 7 bases line up with TRBD1. Germline CDR1 SNHLY, CDR2 FYNNEI. The V and J ends lost 5 bases and 5 bases, in that order; junction bases with no gene match: 8. The CDR3 length is 14 residues. CDR3 residues: CASSYLGQEETQYF. The CDR3 region has the DNA TGTGCCAGCAGTTACTTAGGACAGGAGGAGACCCAGTACTTC. Using reference TRBV2 and TRBJ2-5 for the parts outside the CDR3, the full variable domain is EPEVTQTPSHQVTQMGQEVILRCVPISNHLYFYWYRQILGQKVEFLVSFYNNEISEKSEIFDDQFSVERPDGSNFTLKIRSTKLEDSAMYFCASSYLGQEETQYFGPGTRLLVL.

This clone was recorded only once. The V call is TRBV30, the J call TRBJ2-4, with D possibly being TRBD1 or TRBD2 (5 bases each). The CDR3 has 14 residues. Germline-derived CDR1 and CDR2 are GTSNPN and SVGIG (reference sequence). The V end was cut by 0 bases, the J end by 3 bases, with 9 bases between. The DNA of the CDR3 is TGTGCCTGGAGTGTACAGGAGGACAAAAACATTCAGTACTTC. It codes for CAWSVQEDKNIQYF.

The rearrangement links TRBV30 to TRBJ1-2; D remains unclear. This CDR3 has 14 amino acids. CDR1 and CDR2 (germline): GTSNPN, SVGIG (reference sequence). Trimming shortened V by 4 bases and J by 0 bases, and 12 bases separated the two germline ends. The CDR3 loop is CAWKWAAANYGYTF. CDR3 in DNA: TGTGCCTGGAAGTGGGCAGCGGCTAACTATGGCTACACCTTC.

The rearrangement uses TRBV5-1 and TRBJ2-4; D tentatively fits TRBD1 or TRBD2 (6 bases each). Germline V lookup: CDR1 SGHRS, CDR2 YFSETQ. The V and J ends lost 6 bases and 5 bases respectively, with 15 bases between them. This CDR3 spans 14 amino acids. In DNA form, the CDR3 reads TGCGCCAGCACCGGGGGCCAGTTCGAAAACATTCAGTACTTC. Residues: CASTGGQFENIQYF.

This rearrangement joins TRBV4-2 to TRBJ2-7, with 9 bases matching TRBD2. Germline CDR1 and CDR2: LGHNA and YNFKEQ. V dropped 4 bases and J dropped 3; count of bases not matched to a gene: 7. The CDR3 is made up of 15 amino acids. The CDR3: CASSPRASGNYEQYF. The CDR3 DNA follows: TGTGCCAGCAGCCCCCGCGCTAGCGGGAACTACGAGCAGTACTTC.